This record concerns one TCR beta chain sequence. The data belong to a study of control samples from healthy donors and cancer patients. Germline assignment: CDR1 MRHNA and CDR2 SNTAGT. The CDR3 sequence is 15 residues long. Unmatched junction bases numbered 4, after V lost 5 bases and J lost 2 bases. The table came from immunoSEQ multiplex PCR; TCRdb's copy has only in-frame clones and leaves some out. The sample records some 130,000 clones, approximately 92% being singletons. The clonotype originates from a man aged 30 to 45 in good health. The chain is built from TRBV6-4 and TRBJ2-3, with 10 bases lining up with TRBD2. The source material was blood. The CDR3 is CASSLLAGSTDTQYF. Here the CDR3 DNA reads TGTGCCAGCAGTTTACTAGCGGGATCCACAGATACGCAGTATTTT.